The 30 T cell receptor beta chains presented below share a single source sample, sequenced in a study of cytomegalovirus exposure and HLA in healthy donors. The assay was immunoSEQ multiplex PCR, and TCRdb's table has in-frame clones only and misses some. The data hold about 120,000 clones, with more than 75% observed a single time. The material sequenced was PBMCs. The receptors stem from a young woman in good health and CMV-seronegative.

The chain uses TRBV29-1 and TRBJ1-1; TRBD1 agrees at 7 bases. Trimming took 6 bases from V and 6 from J; bases not matched to a gene: 16. Germline CDR1 is SQVTM and CDR2 is ANQGSEA. There are 15 residues in the CDR3. The CDR3 spells CSVRGIGGGLAEAFF. In DNA form, the CDR3 reads TGCAGCGTGCGCGGGATTGGAGGGGGCCTAGCTGAAGCTTTCTTT.

The rearrangement links TRBV11-3 to TRBJ1-2, with 10 bases aligning to TRBD1. V lost 3 bases, J lost 8 bases, and 18 bases stayed unmatched. The CDR3 is 18 residues long. Germline CDR1 and CDR2: SGHNT and YENEEA. In nucleotides, the CDR3 is TGTGCCAGCAGCTTTGGACCTACCCCGGGACAGGGGCCGGGGGGCTACACCTTC. Protein: CASSFGPTPGQGPGGYTF.

The J gene is TRBJ1-5, the V gene TRBV19; D not resolved. V was shortened by 0 bases and J by 1 base, with 10 bases between the two germline ends. This CDR3 region has 16 residues. Per germline, CDR1 LNHDA and CDR2 SQIVND (reference sequence). The CDR3 is CASSIEAGGSNQPQHF. The CDR3 DNA is TGTGCCAGTAGTATAGAGGCTGGCGGGAGCAATCAGCCCCAGCATTTT.

V gene TRBV11-2 combines with J gene TRBJ2-3; the D is unclear. Deletions cut 5 bases from V and 5 bases from J, with 11 bases between. Germline CDR1 and CDR2: SGHAT and FQNNGV. This CDR3 is 13 amino acids long. The chain's CDR3 is CASSPLFRDTQYF. The CDR3 bases are TGTGCCAGCAGCCCCCTTTTTCGAGATACGCAGTATTTT.

This chain connects TRBV7-2 to TRBJ1-5; D gene ambiguous. The CDR3 consists of 15 residues. The germline V gene encodes CDR1 SGHTA and CDR2 FQGNSA. V dropped 5 bases and J dropped 0 bases, with 11 bases sitting between them. CDR3 nucleotide sequence: TGTGCCAGCAGCGCGATTGTGTATAGCAATCAGCCCCAGCATTTT. Translated, it gives CASSAIVYSNQPQHF.

This clone has just one count. The V call is TRBV5-6, the J call TRBJ1-4, with D possibly matching TRBD1 (5 bases). V dropped 4 bases and J dropped 8 bases, with 18 bases sitting between them. Germline CDR1 reads SGHDT; CDR2 reads YYEEEE. CDR3 length: 15 residues. CDR3 sequence reads: CASSLGGTPVEKLFF. CDR3 DNA sequence: TGTGCCAGCAGCCTTGGCGGGACCCCTGTGGAAAAACTGTTTTTT. Full variable domain (rest looked up from reference TRBV5-6 and TRBJ1-4): DAGVTQSPTHLIKTRGQQVTLRCSPKSGHDTVSWYQQALGQGPQFIFQYYEEEERQRGNFPDRFSGHQFPNYSSELNVNALLLGDSALYLCASSLGGTPVEKLFFGSGTQLSVL.

This clone was seen at least ten times. The V and J genes are TRBV5-1 and TRBJ2-3; the match to TRBD1 covers 11 bases. The V and J ends lost 3 bases and 6 bases, in that order; junction bases with no gene match: 6. CDR1 and CDR2 (germline): SGHRS, YFSETQ. CDR3 size: 15 residues. CDR3 sequence reads: CASSWGTGGQDTQYF. The CDR3 bases are TGCGCCAGCAGCTGGGGGACAGGGGGGCAGGATACGCAGTATTTT.

In its sample, this clone was seen once. The sample carries other DNA sequences with the same CDR3. V and J are TRBV5-1 and TRBJ1-3, with D perhaps TRBD1 (6 bases). Germline V gives CDR1 SGHRS, CDR2 YFSETQ. The CDR3 has 14 amino acids. Trimming shortened V by 4 bases and J by 4 bases, and 12 bases separated the two germline ends. Here the CDR3 reads CASSPQGSGNTIYF. The CDR3 DNA is TGCGCCAGCAGCCCACAGGGTTCGGGAAACACCATATATTTT.

The chain combines TRBV7-9 with TRBJ1-2, with TRBD1 matching over 10 bases. This CDR3 contains 16 residues. Losses at the gene ends were 2 bases for V and 3 bases for J; bases not matched to a gene: 6. Germline V lookup: CDR1 SEHNR, CDR2 FQNEAQ (reference sequence). CDR3 in amino acids: CASSLTRGQGDYGYTF. The CDR3 DNA reads TGTGCCAGCAGCTTAACCCGTGGACAGGGGGACTATGGCTACACCTTC. Full variable domain (outside the CDR3, taken from reference TRBV7-9 and TRBJ1-2): DTGVSQNPRHKITKRGQNVTFRCDPISEHNRLYWYRQTLGQGPEFLTYFQNEAQLEKSRLLSDRFSAERPKGSFSTLEIQRTEQGDSAMYLCASSLTRGQGDYGYTFGSGTRLTVV.

Notes on this clone: A read error may account for a junction end that differs from germline. The J gene is TRBJ2-3, the V gene TRBV15, with 9 bases lining up with TRBD2. The germline CDR1 and CDR2 sequences are LNHNV and YYDKDF (reference sequence). The CDR3 has 12 amino acids. This CDR3 reads CATSREERGVDF. The CDR3 DNA sequence: TGTGCCACCAGCAGAGAGGAGCGGGGGGTGGATTTT.

The chain employs TRBV19 and TRBJ2-1; 10 bases map to TRBD2. Germline CDR1 reads LNHDA; CDR2 reads SQIVND (reference sequence). V was pared by 4 bases and J by 9 bases, with 6 bases of the junction left unmatched. The CDR3 consists of 14 residues. The CDR3 nucleotides are TGTGCCAGTAGTAACCAGCGGGGGGGCCGTGAGCAGTTCTTC. Translating gives CASSNQRGGREQFF.

The chain joins TRBV11-1 to TRBJ2-7; the D is unclear. Trimming removed 0 bases at V and 2 bases at J, with 11 bases between. The CDR3 spans 15 residues. CDR1 and CDR2 (germline): SGHAT, FQDESV (reference sequence). Here the CDR3 reads CASSLASDNPYEQYF. The CDR3 nucleotides read TGTGCCAGCAGCTTAGCCTCTGACAACCCCTACGAGCAGTACTTC.

The chain employs TRBV6-5 and TRBJ1-3; D possibly corresponds to TRBD1 (5 bases). CDR3 length: 14 residues. The germline V gene encodes CDR1 MNHEY and CDR2 SVGAGI. The V end was cut by 6 bases, the J end by 2 bases, with 11 bases between. The CDR3 reads CASRSGGTGNTIYF. The DNA of the CDR3 is TGTGCCAGCAGATCGGGGGGAACTGGAAACACCATATATTTT.

The chain has TRBV6-5 and TRBJ2-7; D might be TRBD2 (6 bases). Deletions cut 0 bases from V and 3 bases from J, with 12 bases between. This CDR3 spans 15 amino acids. Per the germline V gene, CDR1 is MNHEY and CDR2 is SVGAGI. The CDR3 is CASSYSLAENYEQYF. In DNA, the CDR3 is TGTGCCAGCAGTTACTCGTTAGCGGAGAACTACGAGCAGTACTTC.

The J gene is TRBJ2-3, the V gene TRBV7-8, with a tentative D call TRBD2 (6 bases). The V gene lost 3 bases and the J gene lost 5 bases, with 15 bases spanning the gap. The CDR3 length is 15 residues. Per germline, CDR1 SGHVS and CDR2 FQNEAQ. CDR3 in amino acids: CASSFPGLSGDTQYF. CDR3 DNA sequence: TGTGCCAGCAGCTTCCCCGGACTATCAGGAGATACGCAGTATTTT.

This clone was observed a single time. The chain is built from TRBV2 and TRBJ1-1, with D perhaps matching TRBD1 (6 bases). Germline V gene lookup returns CDR1 SNHLY and CDR2 FYNNEI. The CDR3 is made up of 18 amino acids. V gave up 9 bases and J gave up 3 bases, with 29 bases separating them. The DNA for the CDR3 is TGTGCCAGTAAGGTCGTTAGGACAGCCCCTAAGTGGGACACTGAAGCTTTCTTT. This translates into CASKVVRTAPKWDTEAFF.

CDR3 DNA: TGCAGCGTTGAAGGGCGGAGGACTGAAGCTTTCTTT. This codes for CSVEGRRTEAFF. The chain has TRBV29-1 and TRBJ1-1; D gene uncertain. Trimming took off 1 base at V and 5 bases at J, with 8 bases between the two ends. The CDR3 totals 12 residues. The germline V gene encodes CDR1 SQVTM and CDR2 ANQGSEA.

The chain couples TRBV11-2 to TRBJ1-2, with D unclear. Trimming took off 3 bases at V and 5 bases at J, with 22 bases between the two ends. Germline V CDR1 and CDR2: SGHAT, FQNNGV. The CDR3 loop spans 17 amino acids. The CDR3 reads CASSFGPARQNLYGYTF. Here the CDR3 DNA reads TGTGCCAGCAGCTTTGGGCCCGCCCGTCAGAATCTATATGGCTACACCTTC.

This chain connects TRBV11-3 to TRBJ2-3; TRBD2 agrees at 10 bases. The germline V gene encodes CDR1 SGHNT and CDR2 YENEEA. The V gene end was trimmed by 5 bases and the J gene end by 3 bases; junction bases not matched to a gene: 8. The CDR3 contains 16 residues. The CDR3 nucleotides read TGTGCCAGCAGCAGCAGCGGGGGGGCCGGTACAGATACGCAGTATTTT. This gives the protein CASSSSGGAGTDTQYF.

In its sample, this clone was seen once. The rearrangement links TRBV29-1 to TRBJ1-1; D remains ambiguous. The CDR3 runs to 11 residues. Trimming removed 3 bases from V and 0 bases from J, with 2 bases in between. Germline CDR1 reads SQVTM; CDR2 reads ANQGSEA. The CDR3 sequence is CSVDVNTEAFF. CDR3 nucleotide sequence: TGCAGCGTTGACGTGAACACTGAAGCTTTCTTT. The complete variable domain, with remaining parts taken from reference TRBV29-1 and TRBJ1-1, reads SAVISQKPSRDICQRGTSLTIQCQVDSQVTMMFWYRQQPGQSLTLIATANQGSEATYESGFVIDKFPISRPNLTFSTLTVSNMSPEDSSIYLCSVDVNTEAFFGQGTRLTVV.

This chain links TRBV5-1 with TRBJ2-7; 12 bases are shared with TRBD2. Germline CDR1 reads SGHRS; CDR2 reads YFSETQ. CDR3 size: 18 residues. V was clipped by 4 bases and J by 3 bases; unmatched bases: 14. CDR3 region: CASSRGETSGGFGYEQYF. The DNA of the CDR3 is TGCGCCAGCAGCCGAGGGGAGACTAGCGGGGGTTTCGGCTACGAGCAGTACTTC.

This clone came up once. The gene calls are TRBV5-1 and TRBJ1-3, with D unclear. The CDR3 runs 14 residues. Germline V gene sequence: CDR1 SGHRS, CDR2 YFSETQ. The V and J ends lost 4 bases and 4 bases respectively, with 12 bases between them. CDR3 residues: CASSLRPSGNTIYF. CDR3 nucleotides: TGCGCCAGCAGCCTGCGGCCTTCCGGAAACACCATATATTTT.

The chain recombines TRBV5-4 with TRBJ2-7; D is possibly TRBD2 (5 bases). The CDR3 is made up of 16 amino acids. The germline V gene has CDR1 SGHNT and CDR2 YYREEE (reference sequence). V shed 4 bases and J shed 0 bases, with 17 bases lying between them. CDR3: CASSLGGDPSSYEQYF. In DNA form, the CDR3 reads TGTGCCAGCAGCCTTGGAGGTGATCCTAGCTCCTACGAGCAGTACTTC.

This chain links TRBV10-3 with TRBJ2-7; TRBD1 matches 7 bases. The CDR3 length is 16 residues. Germline CDR1 reads ENHRY; CDR2 reads SYGVKD. With 2 bases clipped from V and 0 bases from J, the junction kept 7 bases outside the gene matches. The CDR3 region is CAISEPGQASSYEQYF. In DNA form, the CDR3 reads TGTGCCATCAGTGAGCCCGGACAGGCCAGCTCCTACGAGCAGTACTTC.

This chain uses TRBV15 with TRBJ2-5; TRBD1 matches at 9 bases. Trimming cost V 4 bases and J 2 bases; bases outside gene matches: 11. The CDR3 covers 17 residues. Germline values: CDR1 LNHNV, CDR2 YYDKDF (reference sequence). The CDR3 here is CATSTSRGTGPQETQYF. In DNA, the CDR3 is TGTGCCACCAGCACGTCCCGAGGGACAGGGCCGCAAGAGACCCAGTACTTC.

The J gene is TRBJ1-2, the V gene TRBV20-1; possible D gene TRBD1, 6 bases. The germline V gene encodes CDR1 DFQATT and CDR2 SNEGSKA (reference sequence). Trimming removed 4 bases at V and 7 bases at J, with 10 bases between. The length of the CDR3 is 11 residues. The CDR3 bases are TGCAGTGCTAATGGACAGTCTGGCTACACCTTC. It specifies CSANGQSGYTF.

This clone has just one count. The chain is built from TRBV29-1 and TRBJ1-2; possible D gene TRBD1, 5 bases. The length of the CDR3 is 11 residues. CDR1 SQVTM and CDR2 ANQGSEA come from the germline V gene. V lost 7 bases and J lost 8, with 14 bases in between. CDR3 DNA sequence: TGCAGCGCAACAGGTCTTGGAGGCTACACCTTC. It is translated as CSATGLGGYTF.

The CDR3 loop reads CASSLGAGAPTDTQYF. CDR3 nucleotide sequence: TGTGCCAGCAGTTTAGGGGCGGGGGCCCCCACAGATACGCAGTATTTT. The chain has TRBV27 and TRBJ2-3; maybe TRBD2 (7 bases). Germline CDR1 is MNHEY and CDR2 is SMNVEV (reference sequence). V was clipped by 2 bases and J by 2 bases, with 14 bases between them. The CDR3 has 16 residues.

This chain links TRBV27 with TRBJ1-2, with D tentatively TRBD1 (5 bases). V gave up 4 bases and J gave up 2 bases, with 8 bases separating them. This CDR3 spans 13 amino acids. Germline CDR1 is MNHEY and CDR2 is SMNVEV (reference sequence). The CDR3 sequence: CASSSGGNYGYTF. The CDR3, as DNA: TGTGCCAGCAGTTCGGGGGGAAACTATGGCTACACCTTC.

The chain recombines TRBV5-1 with TRBJ2-3; D unclear. Trimming cost V 2 bases and J 4 bases, with 8 bases left between them. The CDR3 is 13 amino acids. From germline, CDR1 is SGHRS and CDR2 YFSETQ. Here the CDR3 DNA reads TGCGCCAGCAGCTTTTTCACGGCAGATACGCAGTATTTT. It translates to CASSFFTADTQYF.